Each of the 8 T cell receptor beta chains below was sequenced from the same sample in a study of OX40 agonist ivuxolimab in advanced cancers. Clones were sequenced by immunoSEQ multiplex PCR, and TCRdb holds only the in-frame ones, with some missing. Of tens of thousands of clones in the sample, about 91% were seen once. Sequences were derived from CD4+ or CD8+ T cells sorted from blood, sampled in a trial of the OX40 agonist ivuxolimab. The receptors derive from an adult with an advanced solid tumor such as melanoma, head and neck, liver or kidney cancer.

Notes on this clone: The sample has other DNA sequences that encode this CDR3 too. The J gene is TRBJ1-5, the V gene TRBV6-6; D unclear. CDR1 is MNHNY and CDR2 is SVGAGI in the germline V gene (reference sequence). Trimming removed 0 bases at V and 2 bases at J, with 5 bases between. CDR3 length equals 14 residues. The CDR3 spells CASSYSGGNQPQHF. The CDR3 DNA is TGTGCCAGCAGTTACTCCGGGGGCAATCAGCCCCAGCATTTT.

The J gene is TRBJ2-7, the V gene TRBV18; tentatively, D is TRBD2 (6 bases). The CDR3 runs 15 residues. Trimming shortened V by 5 bases and J by 0 bases, and 14 bases separated the two germline ends. Germline loops: CDR1 KGHSH, CDR2 LQKENI. Here the CDR3 DNA reads TGTGCCAGCTCATCTACCGGGGGAAGCTCCTACGAGCAGTACTTC. Translated: CASSSTGGSSYEQYF.

This clone was observed once. V gene TRBV4-1 combines with J gene TRBJ1-5; no clear D. V gave up 0 bases and J gave up 4 bases, with 13 bases separating them. Germline V gene lookup returns CDR1 MGHRA and CDR2 YSYEKL. CDR3 length: 16 residues. This CDR3 reads CASSQEGPGINQPQHF. For the CDR3, the DNA is TGCGCCAGCAGCCAAGAAGGGCCCGGAATAAATCAGCCCCAGCATTTT.

This chain joins TRBV2 and TRBJ1-2; 9 bases map to TRBD1. The V gene's germline CDR1 is SNHLY and CDR2 FYNNEI. This CDR3 contains 14 residues. The trim removed 8 bases at V and 2 bases at J, leaving 6 bases unmatched. The CDR3 DNA reads as TGTGCCAGCGTACAGGGGGCTCCCAACTATGGCTACACCTTC. Protein product: CASVQGAPNYGYTF.

The chain recombines TRBV19 with TRBJ2-4, with D unclear. The germline gives CDR1 LNHDA, CDR2 SQIVND (reference sequence). CDR3 length: 12 residues. V lost 4 bases to trimming and J lost 6 bases, with 7 bases between them. This CDR3 is CASSRKGNIQYF. In nucleotides, the CDR3 is TGTGCCAGTAGTAGAAAGGGAAACATTCAGTACTTC.

The chain carries TRBV28 and TRBJ2-7, with D possibly being TRBD1 (5 bases). CDR1 MDHEN and CDR2 SYDVKM come from the germline V gene. The ends were cut back, 6 bases at V and 3 bases at J, with 12 bases in the middle. CDR3 length equals 13 residues. In DNA form, the CDR3 reads TGTGCCAGCAGACAAACGGACATCTACGAGCAGTACTTC. Amino acids: CASRQTDIYEQYF.

The chain links TRBV25-1 to TRBJ1-2; the D is unclear. This CDR3 comprises 13 residues. Germline lookup yields CDR1 MGHDK and CDR2 SYGVNS. V lost 5 bases to trimming and J lost 8 bases, with 15 bases between them. CDR3 sequence: CASSYPAGDGYTF. The CDR3 nucleotides are TGTGCCAGCAGTTATCCCGCGGGCGACGGCTACACCTTC.

This clone was counted between two and nine times. The chain recombines TRBV30 with TRBJ1-1, with D unclear. Looked up from germline, CDR1 is GTSNPN and CDR2 is SVGIG (reference sequence). Trimming shortened V by 3 bases and J by 0 bases, and 5 bases separated the two germline ends. This CDR3 contains 12 residues. CDR3 sequence: CAWRRVNTEAFF. The CDR3 coding sequence is TGTGCCTGGAGACGAGTGAACACTGAAGCTTTCTTT.